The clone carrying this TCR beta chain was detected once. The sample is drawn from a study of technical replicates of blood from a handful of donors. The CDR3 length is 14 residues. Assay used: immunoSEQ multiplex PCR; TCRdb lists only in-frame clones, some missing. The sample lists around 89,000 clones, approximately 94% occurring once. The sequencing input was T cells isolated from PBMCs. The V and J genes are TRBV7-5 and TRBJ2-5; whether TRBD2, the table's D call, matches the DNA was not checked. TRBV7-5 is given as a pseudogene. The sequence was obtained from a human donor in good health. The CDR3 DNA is TGTGTCCGCCGTACCCCCCATCGGTTGGAGACCCAGTACTTC. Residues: CVRRTPHRLETQYF.